A single T cell receptor beta chain is shown here with its context. Its antigen remains undetermined. No base quality information exists; no much larger clone differs at one position. The germline V gene encodes CDR1 MGHDK and CDR2 SYGVNS. The CDR3, from cysteine to phenylalanine, totals 12 residues. The sequence is cut down to CDR3 DNA, 36 bases in frame from base 1. Deletion took 5 bases off V and 0 bases off J, with a span of 4 bases between the germline ends. Moderately to severely active disease, a Clinical Activity Score of at least 3, a NOSPECS grade of at least 4, and a duration under 3 months were present in ophthalmopathy patients. Patients with uncontrolled infections, other autoimmune diseases, pregnancy or lactation were excluded. Clinical symptoms, serum thyroxine and TRAb, thyroid ultrasound, and orbital computed tomography formed the basis for the diagnoses. PBMCs were isolated from about 9 ml of fresh peripheral blood by Ficoll-Paque density gradient centrifugation. Total RNA was extracted with Trizol reagent, and quality was checked on an Agilent 2100 Bioanalyzer.

The sample comes from a study of T cells in Graves' hyperthyroidism and ophthalmopathy (dated by TCRdb to about 2019). About the investigation overall: Peripheral blood samples were taken at initial diagnosis, before any treatment was given. To identify distinguishing TCR V-J signatures, a discovery cohort of about 100 patients was used, comprising 43 with Graves' ophthalmopathy and some 57 with stable Graves' hyperthyroidism. Prospective prediction of ophthalmopathy was tested in an independent validation cohort consisting of some 20 hyperthyroidism patients and around 17 patients who later progressed to ophthalmopathy. The 95 to 100 discovery patients were randomly divided into training and test sets at a 7:3 ratio. Thyroid tissue and blood T-cell repertoires from six Graves' hyperthyroidism patients were also compared in the study. After blood sampling, hyperthyroidism patients were treated with methimazole at a starting dose of 30 mg daily, and ophthalmopathy patients were treated with high-dose intravenous methylprednisolone. The paper reports TCR Vbeta CDR3 sequencing of fewer than 150 peripheral blood samples: around 45 ophthalmopathy, roughly 74 hyperthyroidism and some 17 progressor patients. The full study reports these points: In validation, the model predicted progression to ophthalmopathy a median of about 6.8 months before onset, with roughly 70% sensitivity and about 75% specificity. In cross-validation, a model built on a 13 V-J signature told ophthalmopathy apart from stable hyperthyroidism with roughly 87% sensitivity and about 81% specificity, and in testing the same model reached 80%/75%. Sample size was not statistically predetermined, and investigators were not blinded to group allocation. Most expanded thyroid clonotypes (frequency above 0.001) were also found in blood, which suggests that blood repertoires may mirror thyroid immune responses.

The TCR beta CDR3 regions were amplified from the RNA transcripts. The first round of RT-PCR for the TCR CDR3 was performed with the HTBI primer set and the Qiagen OneStep RT-PCR kit. A second multiplex PCR round built the libraries, followed by size selection and purification. Sequencing of the libraries was done on an Illumina HiSeq2000 using paired-end 100 bp reads. Processing in the source paper ran as follows. Raw data were processed with SOAPnuke, discarding reads with adapters, uncalled bases, mean Phred below 15, or no exact constant-primer or identifier match. COPE v1.2.5 was used to merge the high-quality paired reads, and each unique nucleotide sequence was defined as a clonotype. Clonotypes were aligned to IMGT TRBV, TRBD and TRBJ reference segments using MiTCR v1.1. Only V-J combinations with frequency above 0.0001, covering 99% to 99.2% of repertoires, were analysed. A TCS score was defined as the ratio between F50 (clonal expansion) and ExV (chaos), using BLOSUM62-based TCRdist between CDR3 peptides within each V-J. Welch's t-statistics and random forest reduced around 510 V-J features to about 13, which were used in a naive Bayes classifier (R e1071). TCRdb reran the public reads through fastp at Q25 and MiXCR, keeping productive beta chains. Each record represents a unique CDR3 protein, reported with the most common genes and DNA among its rows. The V and J calls here are based on TCRdb, not the publication. For this sample there are 450,000 to 650,000 distinct CDR3 sequences; about 15% appear just once. The top ten hold 15% to 20% of the sample.

The TCR comes from a woman younger than 30 with Graves' ophthalmopathy. The sequence is built from TRBV25-1 and TRBJ1-1; the D gene remains uncertain. Sequencing was performed on blood. The DNA is TGTGCCAGCAGTCATGTGAACACTGAAGCTTTCTTT. It specifies CASSHVNTEAFF.